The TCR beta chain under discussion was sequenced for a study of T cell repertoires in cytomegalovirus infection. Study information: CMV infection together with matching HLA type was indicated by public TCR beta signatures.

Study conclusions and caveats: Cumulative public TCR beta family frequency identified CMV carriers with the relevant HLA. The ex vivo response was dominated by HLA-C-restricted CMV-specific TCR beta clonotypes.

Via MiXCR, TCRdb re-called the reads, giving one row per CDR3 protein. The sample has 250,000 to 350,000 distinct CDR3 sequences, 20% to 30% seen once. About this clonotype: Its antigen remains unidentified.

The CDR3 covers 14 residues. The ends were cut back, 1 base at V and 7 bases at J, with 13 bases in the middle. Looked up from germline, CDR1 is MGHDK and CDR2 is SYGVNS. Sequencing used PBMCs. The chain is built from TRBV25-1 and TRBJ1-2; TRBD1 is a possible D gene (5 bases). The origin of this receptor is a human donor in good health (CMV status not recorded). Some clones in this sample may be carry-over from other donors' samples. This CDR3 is CASSESGRVRGYTF. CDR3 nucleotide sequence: TGTGCCAGCAGTGAATCAGGCAGGGTGCGTGGCTACACCTTC.